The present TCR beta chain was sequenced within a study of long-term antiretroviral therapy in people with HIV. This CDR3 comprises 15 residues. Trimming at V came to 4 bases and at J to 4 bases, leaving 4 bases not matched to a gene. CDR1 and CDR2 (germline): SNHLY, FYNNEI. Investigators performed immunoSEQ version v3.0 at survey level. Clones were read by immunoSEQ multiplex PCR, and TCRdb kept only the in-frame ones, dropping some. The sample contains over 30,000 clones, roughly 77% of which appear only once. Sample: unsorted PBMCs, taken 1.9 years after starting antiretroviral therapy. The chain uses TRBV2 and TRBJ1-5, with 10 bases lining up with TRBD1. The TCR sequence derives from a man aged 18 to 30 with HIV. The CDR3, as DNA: TGTGCCAGCAGTGTCTGGACAGGGGGTAATCAGCCCCAGCATTTT. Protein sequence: CASSVWTGGNQPQHF.